One and the same sample provided the 30 T cell receptor beta chains below, sequenced in a study of regulatory T cells in long-lasting Graves disease. Arm-PCR with iRepertoire HTBI primers amplified the CDR3 regions for these TCR beta libraries. TCRdb independently ran MiXCR on the multiplex PCR reads; one entry per CDR3 protein. The sample has 390,000 or so distinct CDR3 sequences, roughly 24% seen once. Time point given: persistent/refractory GD, antithyroid drugs over 5 years with positive TRAb. RNA isolated from PBMCs was used to make the TCR library. Sequenced here: peripheral blood mononuclear cells (PBMCs), sampled when the disease was refractory, from a patient treated with antithyroid drugs. The receptors stem from a woman between 40 and 55 years old with Graves disease.

CDR3 residues: CAGRQGLSYGYTF. For the CDR3, the DNA is TGTGCCGGGAGACAGGGGCTAAGCTATGGCTACACCTTC. The J gene is TRBJ1-2, the V gene TRBV2; TRBD1 matches at 8 bases. V trimming: 11 bases; J trimming: 4 bases; junction bases outside the gene matches: 9. The germline V gene has CDR1 SNHLY and CDR2 FYNNEI. The CDR3 is 13 residues long. The full variable domain, completed using reference TRBV2 and TRBJ1-2, is EPEVTQTPSHQVTQMGQEVILRCVPISNHLYFYWYRQILGQKVEFLVSFYNNEISEKSEIFDDQFSVERPDGSNFTLKIRSTKLEDSAMYFCAGRQGLSYGYTFGSGTRLTVV.

The rearrangement links TRBV20-1 to TRBJ2-5; tentatively, D is TRBD2 (5 bases). V was shortened by 3 bases and J by 5 bases, with 13 bases between the two germline ends. Per germline, CDR1 DFQATT and CDR2 SNEGSKA (reference sequence). The length of the CDR3 is 13 residues. Written as DNA, the CDR3 is TGCAGTGCTAGTGCAGCCCGAGGGGAGACCCAGTACTTC. Its translation: CSASAARGETQYF.

This clonotype was seen more than once but under ten times. The chain is built from TRBV6-5 and TRBJ1-5, with TRBD1 matching 9 bases. The CDR3 has 14 residues. From germline, CDR1 is MNHEY and CDR2 SVGAGI. Losses at the gene ends were 2 bases for V and 4 bases for J; bases not matched to a gene: 0. CDR3 nucleotides: TGTGCCAGCAGTTACGACAGGGGGAATCAGCCCCAGCATTTT. Translated, it gives CASSYDRGNQPQHF.

This clonotype was observed a handful of times. The V call is TRBV6-9, the J call TRBJ2-7; 9 nucleotides agree with TRBD1. The CDR3 contains 17 residues. CDR1 is MNHGY and CDR2 is SVAAGI in the germline V gene. With 2 bases clipped from V and 1 base from J, the junction kept 9 bases outside the gene matches. This chain's CDR3 is CASSYSPGTGHSYEQYF. Written as DNA, the CDR3 is TGTGCCAGCAGTTATAGTCCCGGGACAGGGCATTCCTACGAGCAGTACTTC.

The J gene is TRBJ2-7, the V gene TRBV5-1, with D uncertain. The CDR3 runs 17 residues. Germline V gene sequence: CDR1 SGHRS, CDR2 YFSETQ. Trimming removed 0 bases at V and 2 bases at J, with 18 bases between. The CDR3 reads CASSLGAGQVEPYEQYF. The CDR3 coding sequence is TGCGCCAGCAGCTTGGGAGCCGGGCAGGTGGAGCCCTACGAGCAGTACTTC. Full variable domain (rest looked up from reference TRBV5-1 and TRBJ2-7): KAGVTQTPRYLIKTRGQQVTLSCSPISGHRSVSWYQQTPGQGLQFLFEYFSETQRNKGNFPGRFSGRQFSNSRSEMNVSTLELGDSALYLCASSLGAGQVEPYEQYFGPGTRLTVT.

Remarks on this clonotype: A much larger clone lies one base from this, so it may be a read error. The chain carries TRBV10-3 and TRBJ1-1, with D uncertain. This CDR3 region has 13 residues. The germline gives CDR1 ENHRY, CDR2 SYGVKD. The germline V and J ends were trimmed by 9 bases and 0 bases, with 11 bases remaining between them. The CDR3 DNA follows: TGTGCCATGCACCGGTCCATGAACACTGAAGCTTTCTTT. Its protein is CAMHRSMNTEAFF.

The chain joins TRBV4-2 to TRBJ2-5; 12 bases line up with TRBD2. The germline gives CDR1 LGHNA, CDR2 YNFKEQ. The CDR3 is 20 residues long. Unmatched junction bases numbered 14, after V lost 1 base and J lost 2 bases. Written as DNA, the CDR3 is TGTGCCAGCAGCCAAGGACTGGGACTAGCGGGTCACTTGGGGCAAGAGACCCAGTACTTC. It yields the protein CASSQGLGLAGHLGQETQYF.

About this clonotype itself: Given a much more abundant clone one base away, this may be a read error. The gene calls are TRBV6-2 or TRBV6-3 and TRBJ2-5, with 8 positions matching TRBD2. CDR3 length: 16 residues. Unmatched junction bases numbered 12, after V lost 4 bases and J lost 5 bases. The germline V gene has CDR1 MNHEY and CDR2 SVGEGT. CDR3 protein: CASSWTSRRAGETQYF. The CDR3 DNA is TGTGCCAGCAGTTGGACTAGCAGGAGGGCCGGGGAGACCCAGTACTTC.

V usage is TRBV6-2 or TRBV6-3 and J usage is TRBJ1-6; D is possibly TRBD1 (5 bases). CDR1 is MNHEY, CDR2 SVGEGT, per germline. V was pared by 7 bases and J by 7 bases, with 23 bases between. The CDR3 runs 17 residues. In nucleotides, the CDR3 is TGTGCCAGCACCCCCGGGAGAAAGGGGTCGGGGAATTCACCCCTCCACTTT. Its translation: CASTPGRKGSGNSPLHF.

The V call is TRBV20-1, the J call TRBJ1-3; D is undetermined. Germline V gene lookup returns CDR1 DFQATT and CDR2 SNEGSKA (reference sequence). CDR3 length: 13 amino acids. Trimming removed 5 bases from V and 0 bases from J, with 8 bases in between. The CDR3 sequence: CSAPVDSGNTIYF. The CDR3 DNA reads TGCAGTGCTCCTGTGGACTCTGGAAACACCATATATTTT.

This clonotype was detected only a few times. The genes are TRBV3-1 and TRBJ2-1, with a weak D call TRBD1 (6 bases). From germline, CDR1 is LGHDT and CDR2 YNNKEL (reference sequence). The CDR3 length is 15 residues. The V end lost 4 bases, the J end lost 2 bases, and 12 bases lay between the germline ends. CDR3 amino acids: CASSPPQGPYNEQFF. The CDR3 DNA sequence: TGTGCCAGCAGCCCCCCACAGGGACCCTACAATGAGCAGTTCTTC.

The DNA for the CDR3 is TGTGCCAGCAGCTCCGACCCCCGACTAGATGGTATAAAGACCCAGTACTTC. This sequence encodes CASSSDPRLDGIKTQYF. The chain joins TRBV7-9 to TRBJ2-5; D is possibly TRBD2 (6 bases). Trimming shortened V by 4 bases and J by 6 bases, and 24 bases separated the two germline ends. From germline, CDR1 is SEHNR and CDR2 FQNEAQ (reference sequence). The CDR3 totals 17 residues.

This clonotype was counted many times. V usage is TRBV28 and J usage is TRBJ2-7, with a weak D call TRBD1 (5 bases). V lost 6 bases, J lost 4 bases, and 22 bases lay in between. There are 16 residues in the CDR3. The germline V gene encodes CDR1 MDHEN and CDR2 SYDVKM. The CDR3 DNA is TGTGCCAGCAGGCCCGGCGGAGACAGTAGTATGTACGAGCAGTACTTC. It specifies CASRPGGDSSMYEQYF.

The rearrangement links TRBV19 to TRBJ1-1; tentative D call: TRBD1 (5 bases). The CDR3 totals 12 residues. Deletions cut 7 bases from V and 4 bases from J, with 10 bases between. CDR1 is LNHDA, CDR2 SQIVND, per germline (reference sequence). CDR3 amino acids: CASNQGGTEAFF. For the CDR3, the DNA is TGTGCCAGTAATCAGGGAGGCACTGAAGCTTTCTTT.

The chain carries TRBV7-2 and TRBJ1-1; D is uncertain. This CDR3 spans 11 amino acids. Trimming pared 4 bases from V and 7 bases from J, leaving 7 bases between. Germline CDR1 is SGHTA and CDR2 is FQGNSA. CDR3 sequence (DNA): TGTGCCAGCAGCTCAATTAGTGAAGCTTTCTTT. Translation: CASSSISEAFF. The full variable domain, its missing parts supplied by reference TRBV7-2 and TRBJ1-1, is GAGVSQSPSNKVTEKGKDVELRCDPISGHTALYWYRQSLGQGLEFLIYFQGNSAPDKSGLPSDRFSAERTGGSVSTLTIQRTQQEDSAVYLCASSSISEAFFGQGTRLTVV.

In this sample, this clonotype turned up many times. The rearrangement links TRBV9 to TRBJ2-4, with TRBD1 as a possible D gene (6 bases). The CDR3 spans 14 residues. Trimming shortened V by 0 bases and J by 6 bases, and 10 bases separated the two germline ends. Germline V lookup: CDR1 SGDLS, CDR2 YYNGEE. This CDR3 reads CASSVDPGANIQYF. The CDR3 DNA sequence: TGTGCCAGCAGCGTAGACCCAGGGGCAAACATTCAGTACTTC.

The chain employs TRBV18 and TRBJ2-4; D remains unclear. V was trimmed by 0 bases and J by 5 bases, leaving 5 bases between them. This CDR3 is 13 amino acids long. Germline CDR1 is KGHSH and CDR2 is LQKENI. CDR3 DNA sequence: TGTGCCAGCTCACCACCGCAACAAAACATTCAGTACTTC. It encodes CASSPPQQNIQYF.

This clonotype was found many times. The genes are TRBV2 and TRBJ1-3; 8 bases fit TRBD1. V dropped 6 bases and J dropped 0; count of bases not matched to a gene: 4. The CDR3 has 15 residues. CDR1 SNHLY and CDR2 FYNNEI come from the germline V gene. The CDR3 protein is CASRDRVASGNTIYF. The CDR3 nucleotides read TGTGCCAGCAGGGACAGGGTGGCCTCTGGAAACACCATATATTTT.

There are a few counts of this clonotype. The CDR3 DNA reads as TGTGCCAGCAGTCCGGGTAGCGGAGCCTACGAGCAGTACTTC. This encodes CASSPGSGAYEQYF. This chain uses TRBV2 with TRBJ2-7, with D possibly being TRBD2 (6 bases). V was cut by 5 bases and J by 2 bases, with 13 bases left in between. The CDR3 runs 14 residues. Germline values: CDR1 SNHLY, CDR2 FYNNEI. Variable domain in full (rest from reference TRBV2 and TRBJ2-7): EPEVTQTPSHQVTQMGQEVILRCVPISNHLYFYWYRQILGQKVEFLVSFYNNEISEKSEIFDDQFSVERPDGSNFTLKIRSTKLEDSAMYFCASSPGSGAYEQYFGPGTRLTVT.

This clonotype was counted once. The CDR3 loop is CASSFYLRGASYNEQFF. CDR3 sequence (DNA): TGTGCCAGCAGCTTCTACCTACGCGGCGCCTCCTACAATGAGCAGTTCTTC. V gene TRBV5-5 combines with J gene TRBJ2-1, with D hard to call. Germline V gene data show CDR1 as SGHKS and CDR2 as YYEKEE (reference sequence). The CDR3 consists of 17 residues. Trimming removed 2 bases at V and 0 bases at J, with 15 bases between.

The V gene is TRBV10-1, the J gene TRBJ2-1, with no clear D. V lost 5 bases and J 0 bases, leaving 17 bases between the germline ends. The CDR3 is 17 amino acids. Germline CDR1 and CDR2: WNHNN and SYGVQD (reference sequence). The CDR3 region is CASSPMLQPGSYNEQFF. The DNA of the CDR3 is TGCGCCAGCAGTCCCATGTTGCAACCGGGCTCCTACAATGAGCAGTTCTTC.

This clonotype was counted at least ten times. The chain combines TRBV20-1 with TRBJ1-1; D is uncertain. Germline values: CDR1 DFQATT, CDR2 SNEGSKA (reference sequence). The CDR3 has 13 amino acids. With 1 base removed from V and 0 bases from J, the gap between germline ends came to 6 bases. The CDR3 DNA reads TGCAGTGCTAGAGTGCCGGTGAACACTGAAGCTTTCTTT. Translated: CSARVPVNTEAFF.

This clonotype was detected only a few times. This may be a read error: a much more frequent sequence differs by one nucleotide. The chain is built from TRBV28 and TRBJ1-1, with unresolved D. This CDR3 is 13 amino acids long. Germline CDR1 and CDR2: MDHEN and SYDVKM. The V and J ends lost 6 bases and 7 bases respectively, with 15 bases between them. For the CDR3, the DNA is TGTGCCAGCAGCAGACGGGTCCTTATTGAAGCTTTCTTT. Amino acid sequence: CASSRRVLIEAFF. Together with reference TRBV28 and TRBJ1-1, the CDR3 gives the full variable domain: DVKVTQSSRYLVKRTGEKVFLECVQDMDHENMFWYRQDPGLGLRLIYFSYDVKMKEKGDIPEGYSVSREKKERFSLILESASTNQTSMYLCASSRRVLIEAFFGQGTRLTVV.

This clonotype has a count of ten or more. This chain uses TRBV29-1 with TRBJ2-5; 9 bases fit TRBD1. V lost 5 bases to trimming and J lost 5 bases; unmatched junction nucleotides: 6. The CDR3 length is 13 residues. The V gene's germline CDR1 is SQVTM and CDR2 ANQGSEA. CDR3 amino acids: CSVTGTGHETQYF. The CDR3 bases are TGCAGCGTTACCGGGACAGGGCACGAGACCCAGTACTTC.

Many counts were recorded for this clonotype. The J gene is TRBJ2-7, the V gene TRBV6-5, with D possibly called TRBD1 or TRBD2 (6 bases each). Looked up from germline, CDR1 is MNHEY and CDR2 is SVGAGI. The CDR3 contains 15 residues. Trimming took off 2 bases at V and 2 bases at J, with 13 bases between the two ends. The CDR3 reads CASSYLGGRTYEQYF. CDR3 DNA: TGTGCCAGCAGTTACCTCGGGGGCAGGACCTACGAGCAGTACTTC.

The chain recombines TRBV20-1 with TRBJ2-1; D may match TRBD1 or TRBD2 (5 bases each). The CDR3 covers 14 residues. Germline CDR1 and CDR2: DFQATT and SNEGSKA (reference sequence). Trimming removed 4 bases from V and 8 bases from J, with 18 bases in between. The CDR3 region is CSATGPVGGYEQFF. CDR3 bases: TGCAGTGCTACAGGCCCTGTTGGGGGATATGAGCAGTTCTTC.

This clonotype turned up a few times. CDR3 DNA sequence: TGTGCCAGCAGTGAAACAGCTCAAGAGACCCAGTACTTC. The encoded protein is CASSETAQETQYF. The rearrangement joins TRBV5-4 to TRBJ2-5; D uncertain. The germline V gene has CDR1 SGHNT and CDR2 YYREEE (reference sequence). This CDR3 contains 13 residues. V shed 5 bases and J shed 2 bases, with 10 bases lying between them. The full variable domain, rest sourced from reference TRBV5-4 and TRBJ2-5, is ETGVTQSPTHLIKTRGQQVTLRCSSQSGHNTVSWYQQALGQGPQFIFQYYREEENGRGNFPPRFSGLQFPNYSSELNVNALELDDSALYLCASSETAQETQYFGPGTRLLVL.

The table lists this clonotype with many counts. The V and J genes are TRBV24-1 and TRBJ2-5; 8 bases match TRBD1. CDR1 is KGHDR and CDR2 is SFDVKD in the germline V gene. The CDR3 totals 15 residues. The trim removed 2 bases at V and 2 bases at J, leaving 3 bases unmatched. CDR3 sequence: CATSDSGTGQETQYF. The CDR3 bases are TGTGCCACCAGTGATTCCGGGACAGGTCAAGAGACCCAGTACTTC.

This clonotype was seen repeatedly, ten times or more. The chain couples TRBV6-1 to TRBJ1-5; the D gene is possibly TRBD1 (5 bases). Trimming took off 5 bases at V and 2 bases at J, with 13 bases between the two ends. The CDR3 spans 15 residues. CDR1 is MNHNS, CDR2 SASEGT, per germline. The CDR3 sequence: CASSQQDYGNQPQHF. The CDR3 DNA reads as TGTGCCAGCAGTCAACAGGACTATGGCAATCAGCCCCAGCATTTT.

This clonotype was counted at least ten times. The chain carries TRBV28 and TRBJ2-7; the match to TRBD1 covers 8 bases. The CDR3 is 15 residues long. Trimming removed 5 bases from V and 5 bases from J; junction bases left unmatched: 11. The germline gives CDR1 MDHEN, CDR2 SYDVKM. The CDR3 DNA sequence: TGTGCCAGCAGTCCCCCGGGGCAGGGGGCCAACGAGCAGTACTTC. It translates to CASSPPGQGANEQYF.